A selection of T cell receptor beta chains follows, all from one sample in a study of T cell responses to AZD1222 COVID-19 vaccine. TCRdb's table, derived via immunoSEQ multiplex PCR, lists solely in-frame clones and lacks some. The sample consists of roughly 120,000 clones, 70% to 90% of them appearing once. Here the sequenced sample was peripheral blood, taken on day 0 of AZD1222 vaccination. The receptors were gathered from an adult in good health. Each CDR3 is given with its conserved first and last residue. The order of the fields is V gene, clone size, J gene, D gene, CDR3 protein, CDR3 DNA. A D gene is named only where the DNA matches it firmly. Some rows have no size entry. The others give once, few or many, or a class for an expanded clone.

v_call: TRBV5-6
clone_size: .
j_call: TRBJ2-3
d_call: .
cdr3_aa: CASAGSHLTDTQYF
cdr3_nt: TGTGCCAGCGCCGGGTCACATCTCACAGATACGCAGTATTTT

v_call: TRBV19
clone_size: .
j_call: TRBJ2-2
d_call: TRBD1
cdr3_aa: CASIGWQGQGNTGELFF
cdr3_nt: TGTGCCAGTATTGGGTGGCAGGGACAGGGAAACACCGGGGAGCTGTTTTTT

v_call: TRBV30
clone_size: .
j_call: TRBJ2-2
d_call: .
cdr3_aa: CAWSVWGANTGELFF
cdr3_nt: TGTGCCTGGAGTGTATGGGGGGCGAACACCGGGGAGCTGTTTTTT

v_call: TRBV4-1
clone_size: .
j_call: TRBJ1-1
d_call: TRBD1
cdr3_aa: CASSHLGQLGTEAFF
cdr3_nt: TGCGCCAGCAGCCATCTGGGACAGCTGGGCACTGAAGCTTTCTTT

v_call: TRBV6-5
clone_size: medium-sized
j_call: TRBJ2-5
d_call: TRBD2
cdr3_aa: CASDGGLAGGETQYF
cdr3_nt: TGTGCCAGCGACGGAGGACTAGCGGGAGGAGAGACCCAGTACTTC

v_call: TRBV6-5
clone_size: once
j_call: TRBJ1-1
d_call: .
cdr3_aa: CASILRGGRTEAFF
cdr3_nt: TGTGCCAGCATATTGAGGGGGGGTCGGACTGAAGCTTTCTTT

v_call: TRBV5-1
clone_size: .
j_call: TRBJ2-1
d_call: .
cdr3_aa: CASSLAGPYNEQFF
cdr3_nt: TGCGCCAGCAGCTTGGCAGGGCCCTACAATGAGCAGTTCTTC

v_call: TRBV4-3
clone_size: few
j_call: TRBJ1-2
d_call: .
cdr3_aa: CASSHPPGGGYTF
cdr3_nt: TGCGCCAGCAGCCACCCGCCGGGGGGAGGCTACACCTTC

v_call: TRBV18
clone_size: once
j_call: TRBJ2-4
d_call: .
cdr3_aa: CASSPSSTRGHLKNIQYF
cdr3_nt: TGTGCCAGCTCACCGTCCTCTACGCGCGGTCATCTGAAAAACATTCAGTACTTC

v_call: TRBV18
clone_size: .
j_call: TRBJ2-2
d_call: TRBD1
cdr3_aa: CASSPRQGASGELFF
cdr3_nt: TGTGCCAGCTCACCACGACAGGGGGCCAGCGGGGAGCTGTTTTTT

v_call: TRBV7-9
clone_size: few
j_call: TRBJ1-1
d_call: .
cdr3_aa: CASRERTFPEAFF
cdr3_nt: TGTGCCAGCAGAGAAAGGACATTTCCTGAAGCTTTCTTT

v_call: TRBV28
clone_size: .
j_call: TRBJ2-7
d_call: TRBD1
cdr3_aa: CASGDSPYEQYF
cdr3_nt: TGTGCCAGCGGGGACAGCCCCTACGAGCAGTACTTC

v_call: TRBV5-1
clone_size: few
j_call: TRBJ2-1
d_call: .
cdr3_aa: CASSFDLAGYNEQFF
cdr3_nt: TGCGCCAGCAGCTTTGATCTGGCGGGTTACAATGAGCAGTTCTTC

v_call: TRBV3-1/TRBV3-2
clone_size: once
j_call: TRBJ2-1
d_call: .
cdr3_aa: CASSLGHTSYNEQFF
cdr3_nt: TGTGCCAGCAGCCTCGGCCATACCTCCTACAATGAGCAGTTCTTC

v_call: TRBV3-1/TRBV3-2
clone_size: .
j_call: TRBJ2-1
d_call: TRBD2
cdr3_aa: CASSRGGSSYNEQFF
cdr3_nt: TGTGCCAGCAGCCGGGGGGGGAGCTCCTACAATGAGCAGTTCTTC

v_call: TRBV7-2
clone_size: .
j_call: TRBJ2-2
d_call: TRBD2
cdr3_aa: CASSPYSGSSTGELFF
cdr3_nt: TGTGCCAGCAGCCCCTATAGCGGGAGTAGTACCGGGGAGCTGTTTTTT

v_call: TRBV6-5
clone_size: .
j_call: TRBJ2-1
d_call: TRBD2
cdr3_aa: CASRAGLAGYNEQFF
cdr3_nt: TGTGCCAGCAGGGCGGGACTAGCGGGCTACAATGAGCAGTTCTTC

v_call: TRBV7-8
clone_size: once
j_call: TRBJ2-7
d_call: TRBD2
cdr3_aa: CASSSLTSAAYEQYF
cdr3_nt: TGTGCCAGCAGCTCGCTGACTAGCGCGGCCTACGAGCAGTACTTC

v_call: TRBV7-2
clone_size: few
j_call: TRBJ2-7
d_call: TRBD2
cdr3_aa: CASSLASASGGAYEQYF
cdr3_nt: TGTGCCAGCAGCTTAGCTTCAGCTAGCGGGGGGGCCTACGAGCAGTACTTC

v_call: TRBV7-9
clone_size: once
j_call: TRBJ2-1
d_call: .
cdr3_aa: CASSLTGSYNEQFF
cdr3_nt: TGTGCCAGCAGCTTGACGGGGTCCTACAATGAGCAGTTCTTC

v_call: TRBV3-1/TRBV3-2
clone_size: .
j_call: TRBJ2-2
d_call: TRBD1
cdr3_aa: CASSQMRGQGTGELFF
cdr3_nt: TGTGCCAGCAGCCAAATGAGGGGGCAAGGCACCGGGGAGCTGTTTTTT

v_call: TRBV19
clone_size: .
j_call: TRBJ2-2
d_call: TRBD1
cdr3_aa: CASIPQGANTGELFF
cdr3_nt: TGTGCCAGTATCCCCCAGGGGGCGAACACCGGGGAGCTGTTTTTT

v_call: TRBV5-1
clone_size: .
j_call: TRBJ2-7
d_call: TRBD2
cdr3_aa: CASSTTSVTYEQYF
cdr3_nt: TGCGCCAGCAGCACCACTAGCGTGACCTACGAGCAGTACTTC